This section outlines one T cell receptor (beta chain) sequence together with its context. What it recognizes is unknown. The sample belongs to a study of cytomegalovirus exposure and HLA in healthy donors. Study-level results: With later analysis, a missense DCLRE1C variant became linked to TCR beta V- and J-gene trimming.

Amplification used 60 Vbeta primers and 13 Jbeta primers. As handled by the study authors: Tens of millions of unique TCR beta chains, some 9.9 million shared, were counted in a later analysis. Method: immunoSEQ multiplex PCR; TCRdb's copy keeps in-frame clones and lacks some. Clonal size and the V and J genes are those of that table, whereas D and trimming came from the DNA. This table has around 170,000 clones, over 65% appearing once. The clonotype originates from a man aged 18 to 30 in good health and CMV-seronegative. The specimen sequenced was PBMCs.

The CDR3: CSVGAGGYQPQHF. CDR3 nucleotide sequence: TGCAGCGTTGGGGCAGGGGGCTATCAGCCCCAGCATTTT. This sequence joins TRBV29-1 and TRBJ1-5, with 8 bases that match TRBD1. The CDR3 covers 13 residues. V dropped 4 bases and J dropped 5; count of bases not matched to a gene: 4. CDR1 is SQVTM, CDR2 ANQGSEA, per germline.